These T cell receptor beta chains were read from a single sample in a study of neurological immune-mediated disorders. TCRdb independently ran MiXCR on the 5' RACE reads; one entry per CDR3 protein. The sample shows over 45,000 distinct CDR3 sequences, roughly 23% of them seen only once. Sequencing used PBMCs. The receptors stem from an older woman in good health. The CDR3 runs from the conserved cysteine through the conserved F or W.

V	J	CDR3
TRBV6-5	TRBJ1-5	CASSYGAKQPQHF
TRBV4-1	TRBJ1-2	CASSQELGGAYGYTF
TRBV7-2	TRBJ1-2	CASSLGRGNINYGYTF
TRBV4-1	TRBJ2-6	CASSQGAGANVLTF
TRBV5-5	TRBJ1-1	CASSFASSGGTEAFF
TRBV5-1	TRBJ1-4	CASSLGTDEKLFF
TRBV3-1	TRBJ2-2	CASSTRPTTTGELFF
TRBV5-1	TRBJ2-7	CASSFPGSYEQYF
TRBV14	TRBJ2-1	CASSQALLGEQFF
TRBV10-3	TRBJ2-6	CAISGPLGSESGANVLTF
TRBV20-1	TRBJ2-2	CSARTGLAGNGELFF
TRBV10-3	TRBJ1-1	CAISVTGDYTEAFF
TRBV20-1	TRBJ2-3	CSADSSGASTDTQYF
TRBV10-1	TRBJ2-1	CASSGRINNEQFF
TRBV29-1	TRBJ2-1	CSVEYGGGESYNEQFF
TRBV5-1	TRBJ1-4	CASSTGTGRVEKLFF
TRBV7-2	TRBJ1-1	CASSLVPGNTEAFF
TRBV20-1	TRBJ1-2	CSAPDRSLYGYTF